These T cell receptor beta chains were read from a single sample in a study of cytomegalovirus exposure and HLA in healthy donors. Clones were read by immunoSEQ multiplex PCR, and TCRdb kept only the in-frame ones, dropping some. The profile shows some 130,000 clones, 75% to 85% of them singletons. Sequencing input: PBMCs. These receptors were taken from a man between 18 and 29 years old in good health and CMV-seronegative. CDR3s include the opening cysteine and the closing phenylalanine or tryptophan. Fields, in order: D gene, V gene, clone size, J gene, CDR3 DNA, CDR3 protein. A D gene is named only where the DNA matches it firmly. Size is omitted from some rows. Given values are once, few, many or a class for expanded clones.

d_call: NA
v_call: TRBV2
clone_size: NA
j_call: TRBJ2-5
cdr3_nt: TGTGCCAGCAGTCGTGACTTCCAGGGGACCCAGTACTTC
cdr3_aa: CASSRDFQGTQYF

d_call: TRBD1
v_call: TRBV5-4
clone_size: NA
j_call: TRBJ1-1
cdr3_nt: TGTGCCAGCAGTGACAGGGGGCTTTCTGAAGCTTTCTTT
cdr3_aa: CASSDRGLSEAFF

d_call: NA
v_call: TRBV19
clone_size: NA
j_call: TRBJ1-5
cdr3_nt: TGTGCCAGTAGTATCGGGGGGAGCAATCAGCCCCAGCATTTT
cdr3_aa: CASSIGGSNQPQHF

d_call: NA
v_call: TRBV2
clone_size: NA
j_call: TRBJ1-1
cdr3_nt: TGTGCCAGCAGTAAACAGGGAGAAGCTTTCTTT
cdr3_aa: CASSKQGEAFF

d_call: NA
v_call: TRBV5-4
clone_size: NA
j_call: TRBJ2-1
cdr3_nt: TGTGCCAGCAGCACCGGAGGTCGAGAGCAGTTCTTC
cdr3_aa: CASSTGGREQFF

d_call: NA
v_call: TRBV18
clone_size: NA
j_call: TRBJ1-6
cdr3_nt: TGTGCCAGCTCACCAGAACTGAATTCACCCCTCCACTTT
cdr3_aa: CASSPELNSPLHF

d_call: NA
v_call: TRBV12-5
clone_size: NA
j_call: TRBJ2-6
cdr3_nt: TGTGCTAGTGGTTTGGTTCCGGGAGTAGCTGGGGCCAACGTCCTGACTTTC
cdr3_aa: CASGLVPGVAGANVLTF

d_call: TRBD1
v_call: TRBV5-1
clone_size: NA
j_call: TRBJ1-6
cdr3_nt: TGCGCCAGCAGCCTCCCGGACAGGGTTAATTCACCCCTCCACTTT
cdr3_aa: CASSLPDRVNSPLHF

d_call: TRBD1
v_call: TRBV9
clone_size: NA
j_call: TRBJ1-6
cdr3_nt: TGTGCCAGCAGCCTCACAGGGGAAAGCTCCTATAATTCACCCCTCCACTTT
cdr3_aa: CASSLTGESSYNSPLHF

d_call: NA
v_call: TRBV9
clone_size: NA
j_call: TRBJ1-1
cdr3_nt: TGTGCCAGCAGCGTAGCGGTGAACACTGAAGCTTTCTTT
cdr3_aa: CASSVAVNTEAFF

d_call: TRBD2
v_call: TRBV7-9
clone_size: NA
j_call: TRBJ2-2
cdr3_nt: TGTGCCAGCAGCCCCCCGGGGGAGGGCACCGGGGAGCTGTTTTTT
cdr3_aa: CASSPPGEGTGELFF

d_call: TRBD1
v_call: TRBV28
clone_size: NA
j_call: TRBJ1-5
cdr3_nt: TGTGCCAGCATCCAGGGGGGATCCAATCAGCCCCAGCATTTT
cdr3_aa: CASIQGGSNQPQHF

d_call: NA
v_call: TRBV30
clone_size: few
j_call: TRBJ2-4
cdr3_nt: TGTGCCTGGAGTGCCCCTCGACAGTTAGCCAAAAACATTCAGTACTTC
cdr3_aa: CAWSAPRQLAKNIQYF

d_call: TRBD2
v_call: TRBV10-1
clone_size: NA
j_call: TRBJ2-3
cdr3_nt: TGCGCCAGCAGTGAGAGCGGGACTAGCTTCTCCCCGGCGGATACGCAGTATTTT
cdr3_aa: CASSESGTSFSPADTQYF

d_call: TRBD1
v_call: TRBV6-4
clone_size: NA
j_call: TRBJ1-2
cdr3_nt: TGTGCCAGCAGTCGCCGGACAGGGGACGGCTACACCTTC
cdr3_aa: CASSRRTGDGYTF

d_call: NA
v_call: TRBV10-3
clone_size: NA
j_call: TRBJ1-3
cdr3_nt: TGTGCCATCAGTGAGTCCGGGAGCTCTGGAAACACCATATATTTT
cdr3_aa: CAISESGSSGNTIYF

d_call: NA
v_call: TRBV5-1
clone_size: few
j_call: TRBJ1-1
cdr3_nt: TGCGCCAGCAGCTTGGCCGGTGAAGCTTTCTTT
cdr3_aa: CASSLAGEAFF

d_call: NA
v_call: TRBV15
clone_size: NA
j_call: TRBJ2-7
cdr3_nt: TGTGCCACCAGCAGAGGAGTGGGGGCGGACTACGAGCAGTACTTC
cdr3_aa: CATSRGVGADYEQYF

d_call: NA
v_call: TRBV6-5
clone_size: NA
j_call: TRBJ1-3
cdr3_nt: TGTGCCAGCAGTCTTAGGGGGGGCCCTGGAAACACCATATATTTT
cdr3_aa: CASSLRGGPGNTIYF

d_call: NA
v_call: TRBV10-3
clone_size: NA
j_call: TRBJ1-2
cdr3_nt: TGTGCCATCAGTGAGGCCGGTGAGGTCTCGCGCTCGTCTGGCTACACCTTC
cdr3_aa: CAISEAGEVSRSSGYTF

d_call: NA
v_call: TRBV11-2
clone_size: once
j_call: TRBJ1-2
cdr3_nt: TGTGCCAGCAGCCCTCGGTCCAACTATGGCTACACCTTC
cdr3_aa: CASSPRSNYGYTF

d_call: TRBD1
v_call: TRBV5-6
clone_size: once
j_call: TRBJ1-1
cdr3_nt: TGTGCCAGCATCGCCGGACAGGCGTATTCTGAAGCTTTCTTT
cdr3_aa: CASIAGQAYSEAFF

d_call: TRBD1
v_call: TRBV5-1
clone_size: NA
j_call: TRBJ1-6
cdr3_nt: TGCGCCAGCAGCTTGGATAGCTGGACAGGTACTTCACCCCTCCACTTT
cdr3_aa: CASSLDSWTGTSPLHF

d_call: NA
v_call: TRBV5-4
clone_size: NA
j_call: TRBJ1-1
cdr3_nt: TGTGCCAGCAGCTTGGGGGTGATCTCAGGCACTGAAGCTTTCTTT
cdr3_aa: CASSLGVISGTEAFF

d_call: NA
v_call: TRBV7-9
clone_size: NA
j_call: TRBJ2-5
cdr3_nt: TGTGCCAGCAGCTTAGGGGTGGGTTCTGACTACTTGAGGACCCAGTACTTC
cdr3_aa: CASSLGVGSDYLRTQYF

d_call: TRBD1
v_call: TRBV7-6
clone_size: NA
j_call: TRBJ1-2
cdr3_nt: TGTGCCAGCAGCTTAGGGACAGGGCCCTATGGCTACACCTTC
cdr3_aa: CASSLGTGPYGYTF

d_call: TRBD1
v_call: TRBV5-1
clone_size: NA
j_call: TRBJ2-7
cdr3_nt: TGCGCCAGCAGCCCCACAACCGGGACAGGGCACCGTGGGCAGTACTTC
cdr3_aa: CASSPTTGTGHRGQYF

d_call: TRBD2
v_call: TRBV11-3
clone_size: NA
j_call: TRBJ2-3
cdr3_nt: TGTGCCAGCAGCTTAGGGACTAGCGGAATGCAGTATTTT
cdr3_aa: CASSLGTSGMQYF

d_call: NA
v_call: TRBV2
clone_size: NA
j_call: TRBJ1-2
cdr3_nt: TGTGCCAGCAATCAGGCAGCTCCGGGCTACACCTTC
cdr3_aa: CASNQAAPGYTF

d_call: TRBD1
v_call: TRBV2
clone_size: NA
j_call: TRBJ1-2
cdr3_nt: TGTGCCAGCAGTGGAGACAGGGTACTTCTCTATGGCTACACCTTC
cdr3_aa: CASSGDRVLLYGYTF

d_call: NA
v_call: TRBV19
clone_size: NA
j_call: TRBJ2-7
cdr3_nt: TGTGCCAGTAGTAGCACAGGGACGTCCTACGAGCAGTACTTC
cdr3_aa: CASSSTGTSYEQYF

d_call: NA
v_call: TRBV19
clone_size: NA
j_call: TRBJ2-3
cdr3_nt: TGTGCCAGTAGGGAGGGGACCTCCGTGGTAGATACGCAGTATTTT
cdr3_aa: CASREGTSVVDTQYF

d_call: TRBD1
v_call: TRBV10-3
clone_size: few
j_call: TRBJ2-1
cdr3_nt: TGTGCCATCGTGGGACAGGACCATGAGCAGTTCTTC
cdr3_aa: CAIVGQDHEQFF

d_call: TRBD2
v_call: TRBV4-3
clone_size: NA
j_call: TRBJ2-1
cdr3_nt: TGCGCCAGCAAAAAGCGGGGGGATTACAATGAGCAGTTCTTC
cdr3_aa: CASKKRGDYNEQFF

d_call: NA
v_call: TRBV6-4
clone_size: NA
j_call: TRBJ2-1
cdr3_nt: TGTGCCAGCAGTGACTCCGGGTATGAGCAGTTCTTC
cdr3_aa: CASSDSGYEQFF

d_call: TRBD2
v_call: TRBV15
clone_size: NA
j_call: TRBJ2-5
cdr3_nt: TGTGCCACCAGCAGAATACTAGCGGGGCACCAAGAGACCCAGTACTTC
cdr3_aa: CATSRILAGHQETQYF

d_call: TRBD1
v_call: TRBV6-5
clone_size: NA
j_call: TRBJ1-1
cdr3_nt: TGTGCCAGCAGTACGACAGGGTCCACTGAAGCTTTCTTT
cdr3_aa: CASSTTGSTEAFF

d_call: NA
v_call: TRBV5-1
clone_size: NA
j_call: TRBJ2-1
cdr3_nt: TGCGCCAGCAGCTTGTGGCAGGGTAACGATGAGCAGTTCTTC
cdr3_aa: CASSLWQGNDEQFF

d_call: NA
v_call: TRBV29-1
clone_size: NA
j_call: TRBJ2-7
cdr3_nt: TGCAGCGTTGTCATGGGAGGACACTACGAGCAGTACTTC
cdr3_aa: CSVVMGGHYEQYF

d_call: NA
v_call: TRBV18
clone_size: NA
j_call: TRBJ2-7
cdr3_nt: TGTGCCAGCTCTCAATCAGGGGACTCCTACGAGCAGTACTTC
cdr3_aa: CASSQSGDSYEQYF

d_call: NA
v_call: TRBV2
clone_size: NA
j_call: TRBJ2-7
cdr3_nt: TGTGCCAGCAGCCGACTCCGACAGCTAAGGCCTGCCTACGAGCAGTACTTC
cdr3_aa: CASSRLRQLRPAYEQYF

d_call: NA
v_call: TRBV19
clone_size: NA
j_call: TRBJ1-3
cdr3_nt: TGTGCCAGTAGTATTTTCCTCGGGGAAGACTCTGGAAACACCATATATTTT
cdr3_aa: CASSIFLGEDSGNTIYF

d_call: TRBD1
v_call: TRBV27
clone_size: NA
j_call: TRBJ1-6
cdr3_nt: TGTGCCAGCAGTTCCCGGGACAGGAGATATAATTCACCCCTCCACTTT
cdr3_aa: CASSSRDRRYNSPLHF

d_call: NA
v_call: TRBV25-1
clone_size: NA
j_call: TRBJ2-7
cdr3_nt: TGTGCCAGCAGTGAATACGGGAGTATCTACGAGCAGTACTTC
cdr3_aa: CASSEYGSIYEQYF

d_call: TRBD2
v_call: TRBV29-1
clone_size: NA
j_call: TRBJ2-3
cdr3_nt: TGCAGCGTCAGACTAGCGAGCACAGATACGCAGTATTTT
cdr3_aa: CSVRLASTDTQYF

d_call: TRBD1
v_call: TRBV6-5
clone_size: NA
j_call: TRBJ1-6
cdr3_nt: TGTGCCAGCAGTGCTCCGGGACAGGGGAATTCACCCCTCCACTTT
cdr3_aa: CASSAPGQGNSPLHF

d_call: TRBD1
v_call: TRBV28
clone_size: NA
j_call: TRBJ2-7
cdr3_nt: TGTGCCAGCAGTCCTCAAAAGGGACAGAGCTACTACGAGCAGTACTTC
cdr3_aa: CASSPQKGQSYYEQYF

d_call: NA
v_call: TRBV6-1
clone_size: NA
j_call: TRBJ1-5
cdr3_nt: TGTGCCAGCAGGCCACCGGGACACCGCAATCAGCCCCAGCATTTT
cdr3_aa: CASRPPGHRNQPQHF

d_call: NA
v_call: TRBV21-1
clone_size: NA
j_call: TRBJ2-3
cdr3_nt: TGTGCCAGCAGCCCACCGGGACTAGCGGGAGTGAAGGGGATCACAGATACGCAGTATTTT
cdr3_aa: CASSPPGLAGVKGITDTQYF

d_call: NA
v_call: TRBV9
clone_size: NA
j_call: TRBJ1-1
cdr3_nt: TGTGCCAGCAGCGTAGTGGAGTTTTGGGACACTGAAGCTTTCTTT
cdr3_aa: CASSVVEFWDTEAFF

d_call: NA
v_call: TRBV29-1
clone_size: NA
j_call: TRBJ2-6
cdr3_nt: TGCAGCGTGGGGGACACTGGGGCCAACGTCCTGACTTTC
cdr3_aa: CSVGDTGANVLTF

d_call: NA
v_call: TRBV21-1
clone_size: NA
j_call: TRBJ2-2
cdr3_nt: TGTGCCAGCAGCAAAGAGGGGGCGGCAGAAGGCGGGGAGCTGTTTTTT
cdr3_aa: CASSKEGAAEGGELFF

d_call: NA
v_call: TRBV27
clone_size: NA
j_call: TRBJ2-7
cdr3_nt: TGTGCCAGCAGTCCTTCTTGGTTACAGGCGACCCGGGAGCAGTACTTC
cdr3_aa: CASSPSWLQATREQYF

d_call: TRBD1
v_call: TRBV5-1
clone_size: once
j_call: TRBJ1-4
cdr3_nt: TGCGCCAGCAGCCGGAATGCTAGGGGGCTGAACGGTGAAAAACTGTTTTTT
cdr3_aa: CASSRNARGLNGEKLFF